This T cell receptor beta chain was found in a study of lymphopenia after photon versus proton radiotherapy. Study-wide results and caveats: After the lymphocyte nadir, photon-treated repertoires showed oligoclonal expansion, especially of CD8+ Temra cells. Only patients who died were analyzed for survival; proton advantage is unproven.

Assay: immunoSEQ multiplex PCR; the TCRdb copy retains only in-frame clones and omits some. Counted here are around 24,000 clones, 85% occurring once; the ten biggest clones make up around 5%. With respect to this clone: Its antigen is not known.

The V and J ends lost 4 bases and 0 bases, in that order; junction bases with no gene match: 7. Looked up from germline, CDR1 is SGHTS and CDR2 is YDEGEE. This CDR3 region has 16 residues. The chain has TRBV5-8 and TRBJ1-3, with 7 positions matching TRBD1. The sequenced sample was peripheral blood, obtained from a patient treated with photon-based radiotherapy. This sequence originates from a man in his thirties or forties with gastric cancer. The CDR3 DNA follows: TGTGCCAGCAGCATGGGACAGTTTTTCTCTGGAAACACCATATATTTT. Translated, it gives CASSMGQFFSGNTIYF.